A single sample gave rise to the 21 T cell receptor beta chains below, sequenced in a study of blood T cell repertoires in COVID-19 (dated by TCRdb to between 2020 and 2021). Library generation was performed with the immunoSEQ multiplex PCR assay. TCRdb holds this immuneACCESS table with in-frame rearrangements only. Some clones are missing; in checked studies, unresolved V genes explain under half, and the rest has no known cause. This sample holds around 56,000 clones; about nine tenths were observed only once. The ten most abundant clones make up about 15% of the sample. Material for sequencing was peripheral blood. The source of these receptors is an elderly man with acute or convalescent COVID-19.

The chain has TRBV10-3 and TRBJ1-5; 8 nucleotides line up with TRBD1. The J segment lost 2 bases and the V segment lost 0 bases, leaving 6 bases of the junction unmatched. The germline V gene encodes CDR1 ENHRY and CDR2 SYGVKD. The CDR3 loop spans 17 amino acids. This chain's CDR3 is CAISESMVGQGNQPQHF. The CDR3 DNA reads TGTGCCATCAGTGAGTCCATGGTGGGACAGGGCAATCAGCCCCAGCATTTT.

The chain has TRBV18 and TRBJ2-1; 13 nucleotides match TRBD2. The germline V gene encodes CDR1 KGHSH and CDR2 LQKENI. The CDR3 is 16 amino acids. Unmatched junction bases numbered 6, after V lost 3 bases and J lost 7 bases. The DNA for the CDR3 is TGTGCCAGCTCACCGCTTACACTAGCGGGGGGGAATGAGCAGTTCTTC. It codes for CASSPLTLAGGNEQFF.

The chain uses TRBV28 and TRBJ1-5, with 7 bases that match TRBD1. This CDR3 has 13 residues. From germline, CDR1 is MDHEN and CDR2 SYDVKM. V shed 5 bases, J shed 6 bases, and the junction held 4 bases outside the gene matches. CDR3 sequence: CASSPDRVQPQHF. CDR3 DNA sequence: TGTGCCAGCAGTCCCGACAGGGTTCAGCCCCAGCATTTT. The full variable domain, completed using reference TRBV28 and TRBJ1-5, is DVKVTQSSRYLVKRTGEKVFLECVQDMDHENMFWYRQDPGLGLRLIYFSYDVKMKEKGDIPEGYSVSREKKERFSLILESASTNQTSMYLCASSPDRVQPQHFGDGTRLSIL.

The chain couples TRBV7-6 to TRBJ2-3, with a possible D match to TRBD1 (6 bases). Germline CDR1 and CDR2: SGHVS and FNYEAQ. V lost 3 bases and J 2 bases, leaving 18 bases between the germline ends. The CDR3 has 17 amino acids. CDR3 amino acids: CASSLGAVKGVTDTQYF. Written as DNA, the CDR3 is TGTGCCAGCAGCTTGGGCGCCGTGAAGGGGGTCACAGATACGCAGTATTTT.

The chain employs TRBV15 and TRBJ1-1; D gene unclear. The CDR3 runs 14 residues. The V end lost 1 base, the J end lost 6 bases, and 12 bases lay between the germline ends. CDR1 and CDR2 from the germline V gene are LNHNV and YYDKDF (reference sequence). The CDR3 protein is CATSRGRRPPEAFF. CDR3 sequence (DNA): TGTGCCACCAGCAGAGGAAGGAGGCCGCCTGAAGCTTTCTTT. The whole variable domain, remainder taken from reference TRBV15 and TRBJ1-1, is DAMVIQNPRYQVTQFGKPVTLSCSQTLNHNVMYWYQQKSSQAPKLLFHYYDKDFNNEADTPDNFQSRRPNTSFCFLDIRSPGLGDTAMYLCATSRGRRPPEAFFGQGTRLTVV.

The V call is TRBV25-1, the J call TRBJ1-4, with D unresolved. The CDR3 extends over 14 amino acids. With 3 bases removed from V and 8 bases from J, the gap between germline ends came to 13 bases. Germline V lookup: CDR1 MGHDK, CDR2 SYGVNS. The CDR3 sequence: CASSDRGSGEKLFF. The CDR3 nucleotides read TGTGCCAGCAGTGATAGAGGGAGTGGGGAAAAACTGTTTTTT. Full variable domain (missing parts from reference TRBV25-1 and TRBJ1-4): EADIYQTPRYLVIGTGKKITLECSQTMGHDKMYWYQQDPGMELHLIHYSYGVNSTEKGDLSSESTVSRIRTEHFPLTLESARPSHTSQYLCASSDRGSGEKLFFGSGTQLSVL.

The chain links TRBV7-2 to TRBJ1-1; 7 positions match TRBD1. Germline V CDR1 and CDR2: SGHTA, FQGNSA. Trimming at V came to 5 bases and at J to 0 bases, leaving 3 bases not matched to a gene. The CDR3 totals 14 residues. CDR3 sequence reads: CASSRQGLNTEAFF. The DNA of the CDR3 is TGTGCCAGCAGCAGACAGGGTCTGAACACTGAAGCTTTCTTT.

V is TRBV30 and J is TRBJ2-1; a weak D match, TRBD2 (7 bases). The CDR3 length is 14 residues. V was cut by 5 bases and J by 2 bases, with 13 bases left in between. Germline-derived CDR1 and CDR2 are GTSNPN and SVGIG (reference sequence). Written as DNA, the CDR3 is TGTGCCTGGGAAGGGGGGGGGACCTACAATGAGCAGTTCTTC. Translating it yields CAWEGGGTYNEQFF. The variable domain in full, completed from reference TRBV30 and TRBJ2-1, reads SQTIHQWPATLVQPVGSPLSLECTVEGTSNPNLYWYRQAAGRGLQLLFYSVGIGQISSEVPQNLSASRPQDRQFILSSKKLLLSDSGFYLCAWEGGGTYNEQFFGPGTRLTVL.

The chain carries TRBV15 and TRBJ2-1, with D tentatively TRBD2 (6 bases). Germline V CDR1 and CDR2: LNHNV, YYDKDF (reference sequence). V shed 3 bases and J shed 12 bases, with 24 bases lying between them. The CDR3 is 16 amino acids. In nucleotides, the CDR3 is TGTGCCACCAGCAGTGCAACGGGACGGCTGAGGGGAGGGCAGTTCTTC. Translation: CATSSATGRLRGGQFF. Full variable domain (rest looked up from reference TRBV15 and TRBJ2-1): DAMVIQNPRYQVTQFGKPVTLSCSQTLNHNVMYWYQQKSSQAPKLLFHYYDKDFNNEADTPDNFQSRRPNTSFCFLDIRSPGLGDTAMYLCATSSATGRLRGGQFFGPGTRLTVL.

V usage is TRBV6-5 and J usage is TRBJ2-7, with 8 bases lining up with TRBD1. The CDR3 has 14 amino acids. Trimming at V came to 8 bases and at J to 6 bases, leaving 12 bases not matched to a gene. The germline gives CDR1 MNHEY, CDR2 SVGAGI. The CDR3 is CASDSPRTGSEQYF. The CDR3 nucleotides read TGTGCCAGCGATTCGCCTCGGACAGGGTCCGAGCAGTACTTC.

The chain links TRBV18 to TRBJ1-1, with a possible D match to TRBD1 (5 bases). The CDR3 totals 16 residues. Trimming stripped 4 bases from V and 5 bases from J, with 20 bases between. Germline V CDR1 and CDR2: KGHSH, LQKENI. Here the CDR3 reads CASSLTTDVVVTEAFF. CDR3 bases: TGTGCCAGCTCACTCACGACAGACGTAGTGGTTACTGAAGCTTTCTTT. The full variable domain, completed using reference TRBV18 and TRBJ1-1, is NAGVMQNPRHLVRRRGQEARLRCSPMKGHSHVYWYRQLPEEGLKFMVYLQKENIIDESGMPKERFSAEFPKEGPSILRIQQVVRGDSAAYFCASSLTTDVVVTEAFFGQGTRLTVV.

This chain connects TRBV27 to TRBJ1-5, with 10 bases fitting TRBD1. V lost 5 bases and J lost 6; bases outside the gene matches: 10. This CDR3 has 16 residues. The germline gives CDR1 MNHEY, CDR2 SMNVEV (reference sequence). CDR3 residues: CASSPLGQGMSQPQHF. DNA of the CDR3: TGTGCCAGCAGTCCGCTGGGACAGGGGATGAGTCAGCCCCAGCATTTT.

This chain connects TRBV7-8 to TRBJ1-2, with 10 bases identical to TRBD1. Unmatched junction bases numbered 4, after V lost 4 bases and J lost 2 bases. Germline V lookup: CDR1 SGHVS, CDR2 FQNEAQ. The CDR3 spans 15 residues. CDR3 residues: CASSYTGQGNYGYTF. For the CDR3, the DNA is TGTGCCAGCAGCTATACGGGACAGGGGAACTATGGCTACACCTTC.

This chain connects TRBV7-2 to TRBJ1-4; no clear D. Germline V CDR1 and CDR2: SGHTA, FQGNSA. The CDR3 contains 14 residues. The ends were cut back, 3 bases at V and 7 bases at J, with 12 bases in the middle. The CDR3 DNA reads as TGTGCCAGCAGCTTGGGAGGGTCTAGTGAAAAACTGTTTTTT. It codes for CASSLGGSSEKLFF. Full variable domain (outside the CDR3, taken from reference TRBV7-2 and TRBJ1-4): GAGVSQSPSNKVTEKGKDVELRCDPISGHTALYWYRQSLGQGLEFLIYFQGNSAPDKSGLPSDRFSAERTGGSVSTLTIQRTQQEDSAVYLCASSLGGSSEKLFFGSGTQLSVL.

DNA for the CDR3: TGTGCCACCACAACAGGGGGACTAGCCTCGACGACGACGCAGTATTTT. Its translation: CATTTGGLASTTTQYF. The chain links TRBV10-3 to TRBJ2-3; tentative D call: TRBD2 (9 bases). CDR1 ENHRY and CDR2 SYGVKD come from the germline V gene. V was pared by 10 bases and J by 9 bases, with 29 bases between. CDR3 length: 16 residues.

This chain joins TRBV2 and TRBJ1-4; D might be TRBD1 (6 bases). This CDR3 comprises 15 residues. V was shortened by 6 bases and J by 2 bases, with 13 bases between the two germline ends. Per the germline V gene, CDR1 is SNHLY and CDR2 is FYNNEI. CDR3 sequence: CASRSQGSTNEKLFF. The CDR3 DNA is TGTGCCAGCAGGTCACAGGGCTCCACTAATGAAAAACTGTTTTTT.

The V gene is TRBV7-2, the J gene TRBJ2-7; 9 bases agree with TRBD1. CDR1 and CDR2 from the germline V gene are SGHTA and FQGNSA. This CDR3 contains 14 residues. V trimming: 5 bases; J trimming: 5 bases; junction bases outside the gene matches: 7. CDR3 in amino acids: CASSPGTGRNEQYF. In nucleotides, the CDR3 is TGTGCCAGCAGCCCCGGGACAGGGCGCAACGAGCAGTACTTC.

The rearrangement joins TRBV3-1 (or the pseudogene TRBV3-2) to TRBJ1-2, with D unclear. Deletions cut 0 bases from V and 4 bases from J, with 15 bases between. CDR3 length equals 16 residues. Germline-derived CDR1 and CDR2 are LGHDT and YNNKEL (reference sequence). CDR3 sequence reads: CASSQETVFPLYGYTF. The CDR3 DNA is TGTGCCAGCAGCCAAGAAACGGTCTTCCCCCTCTATGGCTACACCTTC.

CDR3 residues: CASSSTSGRFNEQFF. Written as DNA, the CDR3 is TGTGCCAGCAGCTCGACTAGCGGGCGATTCAATGAGCAGTTCTTC. The gene calls are TRBV7-2 and TRBJ2-1; 10 bases are a match to TRBD2. The CDR3 totals 15 residues. CDR1 SGHTA and CDR2 FQGNSA come from the germline V gene. V gave up 4 bases and J gave up 6 bases; unmatched junction bases: 6.

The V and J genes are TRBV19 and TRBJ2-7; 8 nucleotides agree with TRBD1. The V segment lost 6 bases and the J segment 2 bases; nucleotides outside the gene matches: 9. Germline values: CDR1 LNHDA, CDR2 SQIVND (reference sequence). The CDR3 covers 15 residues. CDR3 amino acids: CASSPDRGRTYEQYF. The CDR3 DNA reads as TGTGCCAGTAGCCCCGACAGGGGAAGGACCTACGAGCAGTACTTC.

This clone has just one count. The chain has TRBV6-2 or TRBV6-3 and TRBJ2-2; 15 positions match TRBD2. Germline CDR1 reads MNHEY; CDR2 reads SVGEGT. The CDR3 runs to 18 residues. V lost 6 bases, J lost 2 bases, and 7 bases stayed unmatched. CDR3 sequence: CASSGTSGGSINTGELFF. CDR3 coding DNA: TGTGCCAGCAGCGGGACTAGCGGGGGGTCGATAAACACCGGGGAGCTGTTTTTT.